Listed here are 27 T cell receptor beta chains from one sample, sequenced in a study of T cell responses to AZD1222 COVID-19 vaccine. Clones were read by immunoSEQ multiplex PCR, and TCRdb kept only the in-frame ones, dropping some. The sample lists roughly 140,000 clones; roughly 90% were seen once. The sample consisted of peripheral blood, taken 28 days after the second AZD1222 dose. All receptors come from an adult who received the AZD1222 COVID-19 vaccine.

The rearrangement links TRBV5-1 to TRBJ1-1; 8 bases are shared with TRBD1. The CDR3 loop spans 15 amino acids. V was clipped by 2 bases and J by 1 base; unmatched bases: 4. Germline loops: CDR1 SGHRS, CDR2 YFSETQ. CDR3 region: CASSFSGGQNTEAFF. The CDR3 nucleotides read TGCGCCAGCAGCTTTTCAGGGGGCCAGAACACTGAAGCTTTCTTT.

This clone has a count of ten or more. The chain uses TRBV4-2 and TRBJ2-7; 12 bases match TRBD2. The CDR3 consists of 15 residues. V dropped 3 bases and J dropped 0; count of bases not matched to a gene: 0. Per the germline V gene, CDR1 is LGHNA and CDR2 is YNFKEQ. The CDR3 DNA reads as TGTGCCAGCAGCCAGACTAGCGGGAGCTCCTACGAGCAGTACTTC. Translation: CASSQTSGSSYEQYF.

V is TRBV6-5 and J is TRBJ2-1, with D tentatively TRBD1 or TRBD2 (6 bases each). The germline V gene encodes CDR1 MNHEY and CDR2 SVGAGI. V was trimmed by 7 bases and J by 9 bases, leaving 19 bases between them. There are 14 residues in the CDR3. The CDR3 DNA sequence: TGTGCCAGCACCCAGGCGGGACATGCGGCTGAGCAGTTCTTC. The encoded protein is CASTQAGHAAEQFF.

V and J are TRBV4-1 and TRBJ2-7; 11 bases line up with TRBD1. Trimming took 5 bases from V and 2 from J; bases not matched to a gene: 5. The CDR3 runs to 15 residues. Germline V CDR1 and CDR2: MGHRA, YSYEKL. The CDR3 nucleotides are TGCGCCAGCAGCTTTGGGGACAGGGGGACCTACGAGCAGTACTTC. Its translation is CASSFGDRGTYEQYF.

This chain uses TRBV7-9 with TRBJ1-1; 9 bases are shared with TRBD1. From germline, CDR1 is SEHNR and CDR2 FQNEAQ (reference sequence). CDR3 length equals 12 residues. CDR3 nucleotides: TGTGTAGCGGGACAGGGCGCAACTGAAGCTTTCTTT. Translation gives CVAGQGATEAFF.

This chain joins TRBV7-2 and TRBJ1-1; 9 bases agree with TRBD1. The ends lost 3 bases at V and 0 bases at J; junction bases unmatched: 8. Germline CDR1 and CDR2: SGHTA and FQGNSA. This CDR3 is built from 17 residues. CDR3 in DNA: TGTGCCAGCAGCTTTACAGGGGGCAGATTCATGAACACTGAAGCTTTCTTT. Translated: CASSFTGGRFMNTEAFF.

The chain couples TRBV5-4 to TRBJ2-5; D might be TRBD1 (5 bases). From germline, CDR1 is SGHNT and CDR2 YYREEE (reference sequence). The length of the CDR3 is 14 residues. The V and J ends lost 6 bases and 6 bases respectively, with 18 bases between them. CDR3 loop: CASTSQGSGKTQYF. The CDR3 DNA sequence: TGTGCCAGCACCTCGCAGGGTTCCGGAAAGACCCAGTACTTC.

This clone was recorded once. The chain uses TRBV25-1 and TRBJ1-4; perhaps TRBD1 as D (5 bases). The CDR3 has 15 amino acids. The V gene lost 3 bases and the J gene lost 2 bases, with 10 bases spanning the gap. Germline V lookup: CDR1 MGHDK, CDR2 SYGVNS. CDR3 residues: CASSDPGQTNEKLFF. The CDR3 nucleotides read TGTGCCAGCAGTGATCCAGGGCAGACTAATGAAAAACTGTTTTTT.

This chain joins TRBV6-5 and TRBJ2-1; TRBD1 matches 7 bases. V lost 6 bases to trimming and J lost 2 bases; unmatched junction nucleotides: 7. CDR1 is MNHEY and CDR2 is SVGAGI in the germline V gene. The CDR3 spans 15 residues. The CDR3: CASSLGGSPYNEQFF. The CDR3 region has the DNA TGTGCCAGCAGCCTAGGGGGCTCCCCCTACAATGAGCAGTTCTTC.

The chain has TRBV2 and TRBJ1-2; D not certain. V was clipped by 8 bases and J by 0 bases, with 16 bases between them. The length of the CDR3 is 15 residues. Germline V lookup: CDR1 SNHLY, CDR2 FYNNEI. The CDR3 here is CASHEQHATNYGYTF. The CDR3 region has the DNA TGTGCCAGCCATGAGCAACACGCCACTAACTATGGCTACACCTTC.

The rearrangement links TRBV2 to TRBJ1-1; D uncertain. The CDR3 extends over 15 amino acids. Looked up from germline, CDR1 is SNHLY and CDR2 is FYNNEI. Between the trimmed V and J ends, which lost 2 bases and 4 bases, there was a span of 14 bases. In nucleotides, the CDR3 is TGTGCCAGCAGTGAAAGTGGAGAGTGGAGCACTGAAGCTTTCTTT. Amino acids: CASSESGEWSTEAFF.

The V call is TRBV10-3, the J call TRBJ2-1; D possibly corresponds to TRBD1 (5 bases). The V end lost 8 bases, the J end lost 6 bases, and 8 bases lay between the germline ends. Per the germline V gene, CDR1 is ENHRY and CDR2 is SYGVKD. The CDR3 runs to 11 residues. The CDR3 loop is CAIGATNEQFF. The CDR3 coding sequence is TGTGCCATCGGGGCTACCAATGAGCAGTTCTTC.

The chain uses TRBV19 and TRBJ2-1, with D possibly called TRBD1 or TRBD2 (5 bases each). Germline CDR1 LNHDA, CDR2 SQIVND (reference sequence). V lost 4 bases and J lost 3, with 13 bases in between. CDR3 length: 15 residues. The CDR3 DNA follows: TGTGCCAGTAGTAGGACGGGACCCATCTACAATGAGCAGTTCTTC. It is translated as CASSRTGPIYNEQFF.

V is TRBV2 and J is TRBJ2-1; 12 nucleotides match TRBD2. Germline V gives CDR1 SNHLY, CDR2 FYNNEI. V shed 11 bases, J shed 5 bases, and the junction held 7 bases outside the gene matches. This CDR3 comprises 14 residues. CDR3 DNA sequence: TGTGCCGTAATGCGGACTAGCGGGAACAATGAGCAGTTCTTC. The encoded protein is CAVMRTSGNNEQFF.

The CDR3 region is CASSPPGMNTEAFF. The CDR3 coding sequence is TGTGCCAGCAGTCCTCCAGGTATGAACACTGAAGCTTTCTTT. V is TRBV2 and J is TRBJ1-1; D gene ambiguous. Germline-derived CDR1 and CDR2 are SNHLY and FYNNEI. V lost 5 bases to trimming and J lost 0 bases, with 10 bases between them. This CDR3 has 14 amino acids.

This chain connects TRBV18 to TRBJ1-2; D uncertain. CDR3 size: 11 residues. Germline V gives CDR1 KGHSH, CDR2 LQKENI. V gave up 4 bases and J gave up 6 bases, with 6 bases separating them. The CDR3 is CASSQQDGYTF. DNA for the CDR3: TGTGCCAGCTCACAGCAGGATGGCTACACCTTC.

The V call is TRBV5-4, the J call TRBJ2-2; D is ambiguous. The germline V and J ends were trimmed by 4 bases and 0 bases, with 13 bases remaining between them. The germline V gene encodes CDR1 SGHNT and CDR2 YYREEE (reference sequence). This CDR3 is 16 amino acids long. The CDR3 spells CASSPSVMANTGELFF. The CDR3 coding sequence is TGTGCCAGCAGCCCGTCAGTTATGGCGAACACCGGGGAGCTGTTTTTT.

This clone was counted a few times. CDR3 DNA sequence: TGTGCCATCAGTGAACAAGAGACCCAGTACTTC. Its protein product is CAISEQETQYF. The gene calls are TRBV10-3 and TRBJ2-5; no reliable D call. V was trimmed by 3 bases and J by 2 bases, leaving 1 base between them. The CDR3 loop spans 11 amino acids. Germline V CDR1 and CDR2: ENHRY, SYGVKD.

The chain uses TRBV13 and TRBJ2-2, with a tentative D call TRBD2 (5 bases). This CDR3 contains 13 residues. Per the germline V gene, CDR1 is PRHDT and CDR2 is FYEKMQ (reference sequence). V was cut by 6 bases and J by 4 bases, with 9 bases left in between. CDR3 DNA sequence: TGTGCCAGCAGTCCCCGGGGCACCGGGGAGCTGTTTTTT. The encoded protein is CASSPRGTGELFF.

V is TRBV5-1 and J is TRBJ1-1; no firm D call. V lost 0 bases and J 3 bases, leaving 9 bases between the germline ends. Germline V gives CDR1 SGHRS, CDR2 YFSETQ. This CDR3 is built from 14 residues. In DNA form, the CDR3 reads TGCGCCAGCAGCTTGGTGGCAGGTCACACTGAAGCTTTCTTT. It specifies CASSLVAGHTEAFF.

The chain links TRBV25-1 to TRBJ2-2, with 7 nucleotides matching TRBD1. CDR3 length equals 18 residues. The junction had 10 bases not matched to a gene; V was cut back by 2 bases and J by 1 base. Per the germline V gene, CDR1 is MGHDK and CDR2 is SYGVNS. The CDR3 here is CASSEKPTGDLNTGELFF. CDR3 DNA sequence: TGTGCCAGCAGTGAAAAACCCACAGGGGACCTGAACACCGGGGAGCTGTTTTTT.

The chain joins TRBV11-3 to TRBJ2-1, with TRBD2 matching over 13 bases. CDR1 and CDR2 from the germline V gene are SGHNT and YENEEA. This CDR3 region has 16 residues. V shed 3 bases, J shed 8 bases, and the junction held 7 bases outside the gene matches. This CDR3 is CASSLATSGGADEQFF. The CDR3 nucleotides are TGTGCCAGCAGCTTGGCCACTAGCGGGGGGGCCGATGAGCAGTTCTTC. Complete variable domain (other parts from reference TRBV11-3 and TRBJ2-1): EAGVVQSPRYKIIEKKQPVAFWCNPISGHNTLYWYLQNLGQGPELLIRYENEEAVDDSQLPKDRFSAERLKGVDSTLKIQPAELGDSAVYLCASSLATSGGADEQFFGPGTRLTVL.

This chain links TRBV7-3 with TRBJ1-1, with D tentatively TRBD1 (5 bases). V lost 5 bases to trimming and J lost 1 base, with 8 bases between them. Germline CDR1 and CDR2: SGHTA and FQGTGA. The CDR3 is 13 residues long. The CDR3 here is CASSQTANTEAFF. The CDR3 DNA reads as TGTGCCAGCAGCCAGACAGCGAACACTGAAGCTTTCTTT.

The chain has TRBV7-2 and TRBJ1-4, with a weak D call TRBD1 (6 bases). The CDR3 consists of 15 residues. Germline V gene lookup returns CDR1 SGHTA and CDR2 FQGNSA. V was pared by 10 bases and J by 0 bases, with 15 bases between. CDR3 bases: TGTGCCACCGGACAGAGTTATTCAACTAATGAAAAACTGTTTTTT. Protein sequence: CATGQSYSTNEKLFF. The variable domain in full, with the rest retrieved from reference TRBV7-2 and TRBJ1-4, is GAGVSQSPSNKVTEKGKDVELRCDPISGHTALYWYRQSLGQGLEFLIYFQGNSAPDKSGLPSDRFSAERTGGSVSTLTIQRTQQEDSAVYLCATGQSYSTNEKLFFGSGTQLSVL.

J is TRBJ2-2 and V is TRBV25-1; D gene uncertain. V lost 7 bases, J lost 7 bases, and 10 bases lay in between. Germline CDR1 is MGHDK and CDR2 is SYGVNS. The CDR3 sequence is 12 residues long. For the CDR3, the DNA is TGTGCCAGCATCGGCGCCCTCGGGGAGCTGTTTTTT. Residues: CASIGALGELFF.

J is TRBJ1-1 and V is TRBV5-4, with D possibly TRBD1 on 6 matching bases. CDR1 is SGHNT and CDR2 is YYREEE in the germline V gene (reference sequence). Trimming shortened V by 5 bases and J by 4 bases, and 21 bases separated the two germline ends. The length of the CDR3 is 16 residues. This chain's CDR3 is CASSSSGTGRPTEAFF. CDR3 sequence (DNA): TGTGCCAGCAGTTCCTCGGGTACAGGGAGGCCCACTGAAGCTTTCTTT.

This rearrangement joins TRBV21-1 to TRBJ2-7; TRBD1 was called by the table and not checked on the DNA. TRBV21-1 is a pseudogene locus. The CDR3 runs 16 residues. CDR3 amino acids: CASNRETGTADYEQYF. Written as DNA, the CDR3 is TGTGCCAGCAACAGGGAGACCGGGACAGCAGACTACGAGCAGTACTTC.